The clone carrying this T cell receptor beta chain was picked up many times. Its antigen is currently unknown. Regions amplified from RNA transcripts were the TCR beta CDR3 regions. The HTBI primer set drove a first-round RT-PCR of the TCR CDR3. TCRdb processed the multiplex PCR reads anew with MiXCR; each CDR3 protein has one entry. The table records fewer than 350,000 distinct CDR3 sequences, approximately 16% of them present only once. The sample is drawn from a study of T cells in Graves' hyperthyroidism and ophthalmopathy. Patients aged 18 to 65 had newly diagnosed hyperthyroidism of under 2 months' duration. Not enrolled were patients with uncontrolled infection, other autoimmune disease, pregnancy or lactation. Deletions cut 6 bases from V and 3 bases from J, with 6 bases between. The germline gives CDR1 SEHNR, CDR2 FQNEAQ (reference sequence). The CDR3 runs to 13 residues. Study-wide findings and caveats: Most thyroid clonotypes expanded above 0.001 were also detected in blood.

The sequencing input was blood. This TCR came from a woman aged 45 to 65 with Graves' hyperthyroidism that later progressed to Graves' ophthalmopathy. V usage is TRBV7-9 and J usage is TRBJ2-6, with D possibly TRBD2 on 5 matching bases. As DNA, the CDR3 is TGTGCCAGCAGAGGGAGTGGGGCCAACGTCCTGACTTTC. Translating gives CASRGSGANVLTF. Based on the CDR3 plus reference TRBV7-9 and TRBJ2-6, the full variable domain is DTGVSQNPRHKITKRGQNVTFRCDPISEHNRLYWYRQTLGQGPEFLTYFQNEAQLEKSRLLSDRFSAERPKGSFSTLEIQRTEQGDSAMYLCASRGSGANVLTFGAGSRLTVL.